This T cell receptor (beta chain) was found in a study of OX40 agonist ivuxolimab in advanced cancers. Turning to the study itself: Partial responses, seen in three patients, involved one hepatocellular carcinoma and two cutaneous melanomas.

Per germline, CDR1 LNHDA and CDR2 SQIVND (reference sequence). V lost 0 bases to trimming and J lost 6 bases, with 16 bases between them. The CDR3 is made up of 16 amino acids. Sequencing was performed with immunoSEQ multiplex PCR; in TCRdb, only in-frame clones are kept and a portion is missing. The repertoire holds 60,000 to 70,000 clones, approximately 90% seen once, with approximately 11% in the top ten. Blood samples were obtained at baseline, cycle 4 day 1, and cycle 7 day 1. The sequenced sample was CD4+ or CD8+ T cells sorted from blood, obtained in a trial of the OX40 agonist ivuxolimab. The chain employs TRBV19 and TRBJ2-3; perhaps D is TRBD1 or TRBD2 (5 bases each). The clonotype was recovered from an adult with an advanced solid tumor such as melanoma, head and neck, liver or kidney cancer. CDR3 nucleotides: TGTGCCAGTAGTATAGATTGGCAGGGCGGGCATGATACGCAGTATTTT. Protein product: CASSIDWQGGHDTQYF.